The clone carrying this TCR beta chain was observed a handful of times. Repertoires were generated with immunoSEQ multiplex PCR, while TCRdb's copy carries only in-frame clones and drops some. The sample holds fewer than 150,000 clones, more than 75% seen once. This CDR3 region has 13 residues. Germline V lookup: CDR1 WSHSY, CDR2 SAAADI. V dropped 7 bases and J dropped 5 bases, with 14 bases sitting between them. This sample stems from a study of cytomegalovirus exposure and HLA in healthy donors. The rearrangement uses TRBV10-2 and TRBJ2-5; a possible D gene is TRBD2 (6 bases). The sequenced sample consisted of PBMCs. The clonotype comes from a man aged 18 to 29 in good health and CMV-seronegative. CDR3 residues: CASNAGGGETQYF. CDR3 nucleotide sequence: TGCGCCAGCAACGCGGGTGGGGGGGAGACCCAGTACTTC.